This TCR beta chain comes out of a study of T cell changes during pregnancy in multiple sclerosis. On this clone itself: The limits of the CDR3 on the DNA are not certain, so only TCRdb's listed CDR3 is given.

The protocol was immunoSEQ multiplex PCR, while the TCRdb copy is restricted to in-frame clones and leaves out a portion. The sample lists some 110,000 clones; around nine tenths were seen once. The CDR3 has 13 residues if both end residues are counted. Per germline, CDR1 LNHDA and CDR2 SQIVND (reference sequence). The sequence came from a female donor with multiple sclerosis, enrolled in a pregnancy study. The sample was peripheral blood, taken in the third trimester of pregnancy. This chain links TRBV19 with TRBJ1-5; the table assigns TRBD1, which was not confirmed against the DNA. CDR3 loop: CASSILANQPQHF.